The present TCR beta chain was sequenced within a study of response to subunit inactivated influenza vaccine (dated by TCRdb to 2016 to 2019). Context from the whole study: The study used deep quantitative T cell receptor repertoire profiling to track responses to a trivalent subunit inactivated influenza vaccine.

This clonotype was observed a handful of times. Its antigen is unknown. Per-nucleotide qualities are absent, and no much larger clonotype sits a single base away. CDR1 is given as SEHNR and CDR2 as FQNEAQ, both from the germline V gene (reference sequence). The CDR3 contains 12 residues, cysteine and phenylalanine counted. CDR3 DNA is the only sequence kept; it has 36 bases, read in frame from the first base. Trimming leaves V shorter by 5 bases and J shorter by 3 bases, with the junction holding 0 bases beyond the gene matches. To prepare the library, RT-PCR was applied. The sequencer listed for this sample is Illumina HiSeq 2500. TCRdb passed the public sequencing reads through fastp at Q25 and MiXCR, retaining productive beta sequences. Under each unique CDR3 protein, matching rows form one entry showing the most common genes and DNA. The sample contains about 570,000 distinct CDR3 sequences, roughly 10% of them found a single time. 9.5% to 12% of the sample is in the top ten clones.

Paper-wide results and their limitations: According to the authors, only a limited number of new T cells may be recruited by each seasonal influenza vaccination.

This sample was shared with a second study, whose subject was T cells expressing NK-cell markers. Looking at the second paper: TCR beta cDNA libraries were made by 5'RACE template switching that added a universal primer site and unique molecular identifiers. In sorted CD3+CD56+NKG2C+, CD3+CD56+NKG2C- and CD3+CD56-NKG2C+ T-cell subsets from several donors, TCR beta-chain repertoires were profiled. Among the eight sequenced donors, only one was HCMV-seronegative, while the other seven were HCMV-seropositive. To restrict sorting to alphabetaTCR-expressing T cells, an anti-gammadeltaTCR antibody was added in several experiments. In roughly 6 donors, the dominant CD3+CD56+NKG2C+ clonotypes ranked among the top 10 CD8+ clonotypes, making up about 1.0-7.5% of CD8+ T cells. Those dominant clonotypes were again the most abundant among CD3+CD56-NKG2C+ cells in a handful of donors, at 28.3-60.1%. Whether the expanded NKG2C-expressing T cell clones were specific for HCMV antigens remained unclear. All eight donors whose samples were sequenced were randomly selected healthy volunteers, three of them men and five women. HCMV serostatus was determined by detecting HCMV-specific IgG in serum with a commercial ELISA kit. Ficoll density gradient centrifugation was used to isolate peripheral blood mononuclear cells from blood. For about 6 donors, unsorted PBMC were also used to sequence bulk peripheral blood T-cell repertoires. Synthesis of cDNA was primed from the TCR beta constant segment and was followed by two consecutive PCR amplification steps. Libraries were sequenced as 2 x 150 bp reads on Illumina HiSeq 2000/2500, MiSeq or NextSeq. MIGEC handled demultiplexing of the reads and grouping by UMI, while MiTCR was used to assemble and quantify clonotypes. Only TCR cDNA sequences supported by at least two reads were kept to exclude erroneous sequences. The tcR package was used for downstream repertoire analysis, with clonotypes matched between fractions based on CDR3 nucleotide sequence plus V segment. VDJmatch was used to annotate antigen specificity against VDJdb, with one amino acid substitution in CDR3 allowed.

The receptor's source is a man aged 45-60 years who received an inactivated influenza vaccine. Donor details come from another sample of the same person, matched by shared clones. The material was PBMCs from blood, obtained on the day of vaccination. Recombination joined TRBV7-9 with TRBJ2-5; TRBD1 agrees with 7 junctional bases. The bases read TGTGCCAGCAGCACAGGGGAAGAGACCCAGTACTTC. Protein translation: CASSTGEETQYF.